Following are 11 T cell receptor beta chains from one sample sequenced in a study of pediatric ulcerative colitis. The rectum was sampled with one to two pinch biopsies at colonoscopy. TCRdb's copy holds only in-frame clones and misses some; the assay was immunoSEQ multiplex PCR. The table includes fewer than 12,000 clones, roughly four fifths detected once. Sequencing input: gut tissue. Receptor source: a girl under 18 who was a control in a study of pediatric ulcerative colitis.

V is TRBV28 and J is TRBJ1-4; D gene ambiguous. This CDR3 comprises 15 residues. Per germline, CDR1 MDHEN and CDR2 SYDVKM. V lost 1 base and J 6 bases, leaving 12 bases between the germline ends. Here the CDR3 reads CASSLSPGGDEKLFF. CDR3 sequence (DNA): TGTGCCAGCAGTTTATCGCCGGGTGGAGATGAAAAACTGTTTTTT.

Regarding this clone: A junction boundary mismatches the germline segment, possibly from a read error. CDR3 residues: CASSLGNPEAFF. The CDR3 DNA sequence: TGTGCCAGCAGCTTGGGGAACCCTGAAGCTTTCTTT. The V call is TRBV7-9, the J call TRBJ1-1; D remains unclear. The CDR3 is 12 residues long. Germline-derived CDR1 and CDR2 are SEHNR and FQNEAQ (reference sequence).

The V call is TRBV6-5, the J call TRBJ2-7, with D perhaps matching TRBD2 (5 bases). This CDR3 has 11 amino acids. Germline V lookup: CDR1 MNHEY, CDR2 SVGAGI. Trimming shortened V by 2 bases and J by 12 bases, and 11 bases separated the two germline ends. The CDR3 reads CASSYSGRVYF. The CDR3 nucleotides are TGTGCCAGCAGTTACAGCGGACGGGTGTACTTC.

This chain's CDR3 is CASSLIDGGPETQYF. CDR3 DNA: TGTGCCAGCAGCCTAATCGACGGAGGGCCTGAGACCCAGTACTTC. The chain links TRBV7-9 to TRBJ2-5, with D perhaps TRBD2 (6 bases). CDR1 is SEHNR, CDR2 FQNEAQ, per germline (reference sequence). V was trimmed by 5 bases and J by 5 bases, leaving 18 bases between them. The CDR3 runs 15 residues.

The chain links TRBV28 to TRBJ2-5; D not resolved. Per germline, CDR1 MDHEN and CDR2 SYDVKM. Between the trimmed V and J ends, which lost 3 bases and 5 bases, there was a span of 7 bases. The CDR3 has 12 residues. The CDR3: CASSLLGETQYF. The CDR3 region has the DNA TGTGCCAGCAGTTTGTTGGGTGAGACCCAGTACTTC.

This chain uses TRBV28 with TRBJ2-3; D may be TRBD1 (5 bases). The CDR3 totals 12 residues. Germline CDR1 is MDHEN and CDR2 is SYDVKM. Deletions cut 3 bases from V and 10 bases from J, with 11 bases between. The CDR3 region has the DNA TGTGCCAGCAGTTTCCCCGACAGTCCGCAGTATTTT. Protein: CASSFPDSPQYF.

The chain has TRBV19 and TRBJ1-2; a possible D gene is TRBD1 (6 bases). The germline V gene encodes CDR1 LNHDA and CDR2 SQIVND (reference sequence). This CDR3 contains 13 residues. V was shortened by 4 bases and J by 4 bases, with 10 bases between the two germline ends. CDR3 loop: CASSRGQLYGYTF. CDR3 in DNA: TGTGCCAGTAGTAGAGGACAGCTCTATGGCTACACCTTC.

The V call is TRBV6-5, the J call TRBJ1-2; no clear D. V dropped 0 bases and J dropped 0 bases, with 11 bases sitting between them. CDR1 is MNHEY, CDR2 SVGAGI, per germline. The CDR3 is 16 residues long. CDR3 protein: CASSYSSTAPNYGYTF. In DNA form, the CDR3 reads TGTGCCAGCAGTTACTCATCAACAGCACCTAACTATGGCTACACCTTC.

The chain recombines TRBV5-1 with TRBJ1-5, with D unresolved. Germline assignment: CDR1 SGHRS and CDR2 YFSETQ. The CDR3 loop spans 13 amino acids. V was clipped by 0 bases and J by 4 bases, with 5 bases between them. CDR3 nucleotides: TGCGCCAGCAGCTTGGAGGTGAATCAGCCCCAGCATTTT. Translating it yields CASSLEVNQPQHF.

This chain connects TRBV4-2 to TRBJ2-1; 9 nucleotides match TRBD2. The CDR3 is 17 residues long. Germline values: CDR1 LGHNA, CDR2 YNFKEQ. After removal of 1 base from V and 7 bases from J, the junction contained 11 bases not matched to a gene. DNA of the CDR3: TGTGCCAGCAGCCAAGGGAGCGGGAGGCCCCAAAGAAATGAGCAGTTCTTC. Amino acids: CASSQGSGRPQRNEQFF.

The CDR3 sequence: CASSLENIQYF. In DNA, the CDR3 is TGTGCCAGCAGCTTAGAGAACATTCAGTACTTC. The genes are TRBV7-2 and TRBJ2-4; D gene ambiguous. The germline CDR1 and CDR2 sequences are SGHTA and FQGNSA. The V gene lost 1 base and the J gene lost 7 bases, with 2 bases spanning the gap. CDR3 size: 11 residues.